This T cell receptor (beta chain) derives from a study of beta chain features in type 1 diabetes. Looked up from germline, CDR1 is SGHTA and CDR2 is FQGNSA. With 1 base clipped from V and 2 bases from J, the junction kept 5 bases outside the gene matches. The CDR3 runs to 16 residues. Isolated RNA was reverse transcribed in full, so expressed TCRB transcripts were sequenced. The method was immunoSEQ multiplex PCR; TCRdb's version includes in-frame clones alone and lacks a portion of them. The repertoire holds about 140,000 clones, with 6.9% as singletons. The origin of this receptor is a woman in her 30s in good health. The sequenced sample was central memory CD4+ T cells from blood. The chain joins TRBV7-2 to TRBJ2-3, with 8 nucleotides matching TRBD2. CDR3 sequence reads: CASSLGGGRITDTQYF. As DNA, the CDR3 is TGTGCCAGCAGCTTAGGTGGCGGGAGGATCACAGATACGCAGTATTTT. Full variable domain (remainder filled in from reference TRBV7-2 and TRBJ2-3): GAGVSQSPSNKVTEKGKDVELRCDPISGHTALYWYRQSLGQGLEFLIYFQGNSAPDKSGLPSDRFSAERTGGSVSTLTIQRTQQEDSAVYLCASSLGGGRITDTQYFGPGTRLTVL.